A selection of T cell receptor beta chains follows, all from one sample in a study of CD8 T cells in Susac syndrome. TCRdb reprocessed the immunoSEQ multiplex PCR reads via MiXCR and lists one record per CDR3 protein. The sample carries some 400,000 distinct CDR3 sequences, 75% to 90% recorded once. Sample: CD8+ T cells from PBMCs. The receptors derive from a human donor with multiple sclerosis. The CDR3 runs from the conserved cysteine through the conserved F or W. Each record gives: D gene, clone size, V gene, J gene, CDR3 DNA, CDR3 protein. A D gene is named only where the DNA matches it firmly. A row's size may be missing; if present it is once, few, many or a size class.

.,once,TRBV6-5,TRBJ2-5,TGTGCCAGCAGTTACCCCCAGTCCGGGACACCGAATCAAGAGACCCAGTACTTC,CASSYPQSGTPNQETQYF
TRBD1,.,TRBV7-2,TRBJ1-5,TGTGCCAGCAGTCGGGACAGTAGCAATCAGCCCCAGCATTTT,CASSRDSSNQPQHF
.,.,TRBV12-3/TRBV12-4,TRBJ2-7,TGTGCCAGCAGTGATTTGACAGGCCCCTACGAGCAGTACTTC,CASSDLTGPYEQYF
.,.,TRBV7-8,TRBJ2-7,TGTGCCAGCAGCGCAGGGGTGGAGGGAGAGGAGCAGTACTTC,CASSAGVEGEEQYF
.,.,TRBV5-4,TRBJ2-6,TGTGCCAGCAGCTTTGGACCCTCTGGGGCCAACGTCCTGACTTTC,CASSFGPSGANVLTF
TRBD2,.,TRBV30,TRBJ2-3,TGTGCCTGGAGTCGGGGGGCAGATACGCAGTATTTT,CAWSRGADTQYF
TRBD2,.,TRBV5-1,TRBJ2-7,TGCGCCAGCAGCTTGGCCGCTCTAGCGGGGTTCTACGAGCAGTACTTC,CASSLAALAGFYEQYF
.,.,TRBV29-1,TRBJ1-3,TGCAGCGTTGGGGAATGGGACCTGAGCTCTGGAAACACCATATATTTT,CSVGEWDLSSGNTIYF
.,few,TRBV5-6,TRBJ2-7,TGTGCCAGCAGCCACGGGGTGAGGAAACCCTACGAGCAGTACTTC,CASSHGVRKPYEQYF
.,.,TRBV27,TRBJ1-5,TGTGCCAGCAGCGTTAGGGGCAATCAGCCCCAGCATTTT,CASSVRGNQPQHF
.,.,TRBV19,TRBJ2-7,TGTGCCAGTAGTGTCCGTCCGGGAATGACGAACGAGCAGTACTTC,CASSVRPGMTNEQYF